These 20 T cell receptor beta chains came from one sample sequenced in a study of cytomegalovirus exposure and HLA in healthy donors. The data were produced by immunoSEQ multiplex PCR, yet TCRdb's version contains in-frame clones alone and is incomplete. The repertoire holds 150,000 to 200,000 clones, with roughly 95% as singletons. Sample: PBMCs. The receptors come from a woman aged 18-35 years in good health and CMV-seronegative.

The chain links TRBV5-4 to TRBJ1-6, with a possible D match to TRBD1 (6 bases). CDR1 and CDR2 (germline): SGHNT, YYREEE (reference sequence). The V gene lost 4 bases and the J gene lost 2 bases, with 10 bases spanning the gap. This CDR3 is built from 15 residues. CDR3 sequence (DNA): TGTGCCAGCAGCCCAGGGGCCCCCTATAATTCACCCCTCCACTTT. It yields the protein CASSPGAPYNSPLHF.

The genes are TRBV7-2 and TRBJ1-1; D is perhaps TRBD1 (5 bases). CDR1 is SGHTA and CDR2 is FQGNSA in the germline V gene. The CDR3 is made up of 13 amino acids. Trimming cost V 1 base and J 8 bases, with 11 bases left between them. CDR3 sequence (DNA): TGTGCCAGCAGCTTAGACCGCTACAGGGAAGCTTTCTTT. It specifies CASSLDRYREAFF.

The rearrangement uses TRBV21-1 and TRBJ2-5; TRBD2 is taken as the D call from the table, unchecked against the DNA. TRBV21-1 is recorded as a pseudogene. This CDR3 region has 14 residues. This chain's CDR3 is CASSPRRVSETQYF. The CDR3 region has the DNA TGTGCCAGCAGCCCCCGGAGGGTTAGCGAGACCCAGTACTTC.

The V gene is TRBV19, the J gene TRBJ2-2; 14 bases map to TRBD2. In germline, CDR1 is LNHDA, CDR2 SQIVND (reference sequence). The V and J ends lost 9 bases and 5 bases, in that order; junction bases with no gene match: 2. This CDR3 is 14 amino acids long. DNA for the CDR3: TGTGCCAGCGGACTAGCGGGGGGAACCGGGGAGCTGTTTTTT. Translating it yields CASGLAGGTGELFF.

The chain combines TRBV7-2 with TRBJ2-5; 7 bases align to TRBD2. The CDR3 runs 15 residues. The V gene end was trimmed by 8 bases and the J gene end by 0 bases; junction bases not matched to a gene: 9. Germline lookup yields CDR1 SGHTA and CDR2 FQGNSA. The CDR3 DNA follows: TGTGCCAGCGGTCTCAGCGGGGTGTACCAAGAGACCCAGTACTTC. Protein product: CASGLSGVYQETQYF.

The chain carries TRBV18 and TRBJ2-3; 8 positions match TRBD2. This CDR3 has 15 residues. In germline, CDR1 is KGHSH, CDR2 LQKENI. Germline trimming cut 1 base from V and 1 base from J; bases unmatched to any gene: 1. The CDR3 DNA reads as TGTGCCAGCTCACCACGGCGGGGGGGCACAGATACGCAGTATTTT. Its protein product is CASSPRRGGTDTQYF.

The chain carries TRBV4-1 and TRBJ2-3; 8 nucleotides line up with TRBD2. Trimming removed 4 bases from V and 4 bases from J; junction bases left unmatched: 10. The CDR3 runs to 16 residues. Germline lookup yields CDR1 MGHRA and CDR2 YSYEKL. The CDR3 spells CASSLGGVAGSDTQYF. CDR3 nucleotide sequence: TGCGCCAGCAGCCTCGGTGGGGTAGCGGGGTCAGATACGCAGTATTTT.

The chain uses TRBV5-4 and TRBJ2-1; 7 bases match TRBD2. The CDR3 loop spans 15 amino acids. CDR1 is SGHNT, CDR2 YYREEE, per germline (reference sequence). The ends lost 4 bases at V and 3 bases at J; junction bases unmatched: 7. CDR3 bases: TGTGCCAGCAGCCCCATTGCGGGGGACTACAATGAGCAGTTCTTC. Its translation is CASSPIAGDYNEQFF.

The chain combines TRBV5-4 with TRBJ1-3; D not resolved. The V end was cut by 5 bases, the J end by 0 bases, with 9 bases between. The CDR3 is made up of 14 amino acids. CDR1 and CDR2 from the germline V gene are SGHNT and YYREEE (reference sequence). As DNA, the CDR3 is TGTGCCAGCAGTCCGGGTAGCTCTGGAAACACCATATATTTT. Protein: CASSPGSSGNTIYF.

The count of this clone is one. The chain employs TRBV5-1 and TRBJ2-3, with 8 bases fitting TRBD2. The CDR3 is made up of 15 amino acids. V lost 0 bases and J lost 2; bases outside the gene matches: 2. Germline CDR1 and CDR2: SGHRS and YFSETQ. The CDR3 nucleotides are TGCGCCAGCAGCTTGGTAGCGGGGATCACAGATACGCAGTATTTT. Translated, it gives CASSLVAGITDTQYF.

This sequence joins TRBV19 and TRBJ2-1, with 8 bases matching TRBD2. The J segment lost 5 bases and the V segment lost 4 bases, leaving 4 bases of the junction unmatched. The length of the CDR3 is 14 residues. Germline-derived CDR1 and CDR2 are LNHDA and SQIVND (reference sequence). CDR3: CASSRVAGHNEQFF. The DNA for the CDR3 is TGTGCCAGTAGTAGGGTAGCGGGGCACAATGAGCAGTTCTTC.

This clone was seen once. The V call is TRBV7-2, the J call TRBJ1-6, with D uncertain. This CDR3 comprises 14 residues. Germline CDR1 SGHTA, CDR2 FQGNSA. V was cut by 1 base and J by 8 bases, with 9 bases left in between. CDR3 amino acids: CASSLVSRDSPLHF. In nucleotides, the CDR3 is TGTGCCAGCAGCTTAGTTTCCCGGGATTCACCCCTCCACTTT.

This clone was found once. The chain is built from TRBV7-3 and TRBJ2-1, with TRBD2 matching 7 bases. The CDR3 spans 15 residues. V gave up 2 bases and J gave up 4 bases; unmatched junction bases: 5. The germline V gene has CDR1 SGHTA and CDR2 FQGTGA. CDR3 DNA sequence: TGTGCCAGCAGCTTAGGTGCTAGCGGTTACAATGAGCAGTTCTTC. Its protein product is CASSLGASGYNEQFF.

The rearrangement uses TRBV7-3 and TRBJ2-5; 7 nucleotides agree with TRBD1. The CDR3 runs to 15 residues. Germline V CDR1 and CDR2: SGHTA, FQGTGA. Unmatched junction bases numbered 6, after V lost 2 bases and J lost 3 bases. The CDR3 protein is CASSLGSGTEETQYF. The CDR3 DNA follows: TGTGCCAGCAGCTTAGGTTCCGGGACAGAAGAGACCCAGTACTTC.

J is TRBJ2-3 and V is TRBV2; a weak D match, TRBD2 (5 bases). V dropped 2 bases and J dropped 4 bases, with 16 bases sitting between them. Germline V gene lookup returns CDR1 SNHLY and CDR2 FYNNEI. The CDR3 consists of 16 residues. CDR3 residues: CASSEFASSGSDTQYF. DNA of the CDR3: TGTGCCAGCAGTGAATTTGCTAGCTCGGGCTCAGATACGCAGTATTTT.

V and J are TRBV19 and TRBJ2-2; TRBD1 aligns across 8 bases. CDR1 LNHDA and CDR2 SQIVND come from the germline V gene (reference sequence). V dropped 3 bases and J dropped 2; count of bases not matched to a gene: 8. This CDR3 has 17 amino acids. DNA for the CDR3: TGTGCCAGTAGTATCGCCCTTGACAGGGGCAACACCGGGGAGCTGTTTTTT. Its translation is CASSIALDRGNTGELFF.

This clone has a single count. The V call is TRBV5-1, the J call TRBJ1-1, with 10 bases identical to TRBD1. CDR3 length equals 15 residues. V lost 4 bases to trimming and J lost 4 bases; unmatched junction nucleotides: 7. Germline V gene lookup returns CDR1 SGHRS and CDR2 YFSETQ. The CDR3 protein is CASSNSGQGSTEAFF. CDR3 bases: TGCGCCAGCAGCAATTCGGGACAGGGGAGCACTGAAGCTTTCTTT.

This sequence joins TRBV18 and TRBJ2-1; 11 bases are shared with TRBD2. There are 16 residues in the CDR3. V lost 0 bases to trimming and J lost 4 bases; unmatched junction nucleotides: 2. The germline gives CDR1 KGHSH, CDR2 LQKENI. The CDR3 bases are TGTGCCAGCTCACCACCCACTAGCGGGGGTTACAATGAGCAGTTCTTC. This sequence encodes CASSPPTSGGYNEQFF.

V and J are TRBV7-2 and TRBJ1-6; TRBD1 aligns across 8 bases. The CDR3 sequence is 16 residues long. Per the germline V gene, CDR1 is SGHTA and CDR2 is FQGNSA. Trimming removed 7 bases from V and 9 bases from J; junction bases left unmatched: 14. CDR3 in amino acids: CASKGGWGQAGSPLHF. The DNA for the CDR3 is TGTGCCAGCAAAGGGGGATGGGGACAGGCCGGTTCACCCCTCCACTTT.

This chain uses TRBV7-2 with TRBJ2-1; 7 positions agree with TRBD2. Germline V gives CDR1 SGHTA, CDR2 FQGNSA. V was clipped by 4 bases and J by 6 bases; unmatched bases: 15. This CDR3 comprises 17 residues. The CDR3 reads CASSSTGDYQGANEQFF. CDR3 sequence (DNA): TGTGCCAGCAGCTCTACCGGGGACTACCAAGGGGCCAATGAGCAGTTCTTC.